The rows below give T cell receptor beta chains drawn from one sample of a study of shared clonotypes between healthy human individuals. Profiled with immunoSEQ multiplex PCR; TCRdb holds only in-frame clones, not every one. The profile shows roughly 2 million clones, roughly 94% of them singletons. Specimen: naive CD4+ T cells sorted from blood. The receptors come from a man younger than 35 in good health. CDR3s include the opening cysteine and the closing phenylalanine or tryptophan. Fields, in order: J gene, clone size, D gene, V gene, CDR3 protein, CDR3 DNA. The D gene is left open where the match is weak. A row's size may be missing; if present it is once, few, many or a size class.

>TRBJ1-3|.|.|TRBV28
CASRRGTPGNTIYF
TGTGCCAGCAGAAGAGGGACACCTGGAAACACCATATATTTT
>TRBJ2-7|.|TRBD1|TRBV19
CASSIGTGGYEQYF
TGTGCCAGTAGTATCGGGACAGGAGGATACGAGCAGTACTTC
>TRBJ2-7|.|TRBD1|TRBV18
CASSPPGQGTYEQYF
TGTGCCAGCTCACCACCGGGACAGGGAACGTACGAGCAGTACTTC
>TRBJ2-7|.|TRBD1|TRBV6-1
CASSGTGYEQYF
TGTGCCAGCAGTGGGACAGGCTACGAGCAGTACTTC
>TRBJ2-5|.|.|TRBV10-3
CAISRTVQETQYF
TGTGCCATCAGTAGGACAGTCCAAGAGACCCAGTACTTC
>TRBJ2-3|.|.|TRBV5-1
CASSPNPSALTDTQYF
TGCGCCAGCAGCCCCAACCCCTCGGCGCTCACAGATACGCAGTATTTT
>TRBJ2-7|.|TRBD1|TRBV18
CASSSGQGPYEQYF
TGTGCCAGCTCATCGGGACAGGGGCCCTACGAGCAGTACTTC
>TRBJ1-6|.|.|TRBV4-1
CASSEGNILNSPLHF
TGCGCCAGCAGTGAGGGAAACATATTAAATTCACCCCTCCACTTT
>TRBJ2-2|.|TRBD1|TRBV28
CASSPGTGGITGELFF
TGTGCCAGCAGCCCTGGGACAGGGGGCATCACCGGGGAGCTGTTTTTT
>TRBJ1-6|few|.|TRBV27
CASSGTGARYSPLHF
TGTGCCAGCAGTGGGACGGGCGCGCGTTATTCACCCCTCCACTTT
>TRBJ2-1|.|TRBD2|TRBV2
CASRTGGNEQFF
TGTGCCAGCAGGACGGGGGGGAATGAGCAGTTCTTC
>TRBJ1-1|.|.|TRBV7-9
CASSSDSNTEAFF
TGTGCCAGCAGCTCGGACAGTAACACTGAAGCTTTCTTT
>TRBJ2-3|.|.|TRBV28
CASSLGRVGSDTQYF
TGTGCCAGCAGTTTAGGCAGGGTAGGTTCAGATACGCAGTATTTT
>TRBJ1-6|.|.|TRBV30
CACPWTDKVPSSYNSPLHF
TGTGCCTGCCCTTGGACCGACAAAGTCCCCAGCTCCTATAATTCACCCCTCCACTTT
>TRBJ2-3|.|TRBD2|TRBV6-6
CASSYPLAGGTDTQYF
TGTGCCAGCAGTTACCCCCTAGCGGGAGGCACAGATACGCAGTATTTT
>TRBJ2-7|.|.|TRBV9
CASSPQVFSSYEQYF
TGTGCCAGCAGCCCACAGGTTTTTTCCTCCTACGAGCAGTACTTC
>TRBJ1-3|.|.|TRBV4-1
CASSHPGTAGNTIYF
TGCGCCAGCAGCCATCCCGGGACGGCTGGAAACACCATATATTTT
>TRBJ2-7|.|TRBD2|TRBV6-1
CASSMGLAGYEQYF
TGTGCCAGCAGCATGGGACTAGCGGGATACGAGCAGTACTTC
>TRBJ1-2|.|.|TRBV6-5
CASSYSGGALYYGYTF
TGTGCCAGCAGTTACTCGGGGGGTGCCCTTTACTATGGCTACACCTTC
>TRBJ1-1|.|.|TRBV7-2
CASSLGLAPIEAFF
TGTGCCAGCAGCTTAGGTTTGGCCCCCATTGAAGCTTTCTTT
>TRBJ1-1|.|TRBD1|TRBV6-6
CASSYPPTGGTEAFF
TGTGCCAGCAGTTACCCGCCGACAGGGGGCACTGAAGCTTTCTTT
>TRBJ1-6|.|.|TRBV29-1
CSVGDLYNSPLHF
TGCAGCGTTGGTGACCTATATAATTCACCCCTCCACTTT